What follows is one TCR beta chain and its context. This entry belongs to a study of human T cells and chemical hapten exposure. TCRdb reprocessed the RACE reads via MiXCR and lists one record per CDR3 protein. This table has 300,000 to 400,000 distinct CDR3 sequences, around 7% appearing once. The V end was cut by 4 bases, the J end by 8 bases, with 17 bases between. This CDR3 contains 14 residues. Time point: patch test 1, 2 weeks after DPC sensitization. Treatment given: therapeutic diphenylcyclopropenone sensitization with weekly scalp DPC. The chain carries TRBV12-3 or TRBV12-4 and TRBJ1-2, with D perhaps TRBD1 (6 bases). The specimen was whole blood, collected in connection with sensitization to the hapten diphenylcyclopropenone (DPC). The receptor's source is a woman under 30 with alopecia areata. Some clones in this sample may be carry-over from other donors' samples. The DNA of the CDR3 is TGTGCCAGCAGTTCCGCTCCCAGGGGAAAGGGCTACACCTTC. Translated: CASSSAPRGKGYTF.